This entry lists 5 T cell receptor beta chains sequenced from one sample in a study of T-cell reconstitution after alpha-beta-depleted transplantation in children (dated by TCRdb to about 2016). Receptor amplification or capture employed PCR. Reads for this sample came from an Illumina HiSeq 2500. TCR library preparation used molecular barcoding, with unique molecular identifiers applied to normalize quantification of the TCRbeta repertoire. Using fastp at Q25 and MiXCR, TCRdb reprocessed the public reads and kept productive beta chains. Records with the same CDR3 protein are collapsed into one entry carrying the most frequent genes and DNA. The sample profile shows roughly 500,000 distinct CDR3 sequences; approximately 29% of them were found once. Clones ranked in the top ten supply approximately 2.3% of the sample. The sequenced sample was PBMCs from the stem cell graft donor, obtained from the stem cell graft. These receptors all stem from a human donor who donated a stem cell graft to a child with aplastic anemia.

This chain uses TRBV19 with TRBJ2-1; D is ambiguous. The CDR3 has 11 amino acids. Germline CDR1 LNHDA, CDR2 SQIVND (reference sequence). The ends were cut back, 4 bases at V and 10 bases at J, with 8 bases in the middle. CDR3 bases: TGTGCCAGTAGTAAAGTCGCGGAGCAGTTCTTC. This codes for CASSKVAEQFF. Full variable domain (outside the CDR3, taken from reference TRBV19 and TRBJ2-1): DGGITQSPKYLFRKEGQNVTLSCEQNLNHDAMYWYRQDPGQGLRLIYYSQIVNDFQKGDIAEGYSVSREKKESFPLTVTSAQKNPTAFYLCASSKVAEQFFGPGTRLTVL.

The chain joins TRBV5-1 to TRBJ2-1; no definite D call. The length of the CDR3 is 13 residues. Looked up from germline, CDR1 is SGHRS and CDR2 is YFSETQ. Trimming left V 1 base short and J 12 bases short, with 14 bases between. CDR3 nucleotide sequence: TGCGCCAGCAGCTTGCAAGCTGAACTCGGGCAGTTCTTC. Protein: CASSLQAELGQFF.

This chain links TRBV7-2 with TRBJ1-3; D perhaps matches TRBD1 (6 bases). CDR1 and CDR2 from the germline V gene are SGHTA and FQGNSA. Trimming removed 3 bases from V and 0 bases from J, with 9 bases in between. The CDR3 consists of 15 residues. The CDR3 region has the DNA TGTGCCAGCAGCTTGGCAGGGGACTCTGGAAACACCATATATTTT. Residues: CASSLAGDSGNTIYF.

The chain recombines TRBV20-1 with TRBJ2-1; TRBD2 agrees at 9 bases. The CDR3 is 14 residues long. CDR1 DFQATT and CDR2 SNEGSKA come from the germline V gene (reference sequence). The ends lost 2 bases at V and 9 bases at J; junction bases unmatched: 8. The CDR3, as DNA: TGCAGTGCTAGATCGGGACTAGCTATTGGTGAGCAGTTCTTC. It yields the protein CSARSGLAIGEQFF.

The CDR3 DNA is TGTGCCAGCAGTTTTGCGGGACTGGTCTCTGGAAACACCATATATTTT. This gives the protein CASSFAGLVSGNTIYF. The chain carries TRBV12-3 or TRBV12-4 and TRBJ1-3; TRBD1 is a possible D gene (5 bases). The CDR3 totals 16 residues. V was clipped by 3 bases and J by 0 bases, with 12 bases between them.